A few counts support the clone carrying this T cell receptor beta chain. These data are taken from a study of response to subunit inactivated influenza vaccine. One entry per CDR3 protein, called by TCRdb with MiXCR from the RT-PCR reads. The sample carries about 570,000 distinct CDR3 sequences, roughly 12% recorded once. CDR1 and CDR2 (germline): MGHRA, YSYEKL. The CDR3 has 13 amino acids. Between the trimmed V and J ends, which lost 5 bases and 7 bases, there was a span of 12 bases. Another study also made use of these data, one on T cells expressing NK-cell markers. From that paper: Synthesis of TCR beta cDNA relied on 5'RACE template switching carrying UMIs.

This clonotype was obtained from a man aged 45-65 years who received an inactivated influenza vaccine. V usage is TRBV4-1 and J usage is TRBJ2-1; D could derive from TRBD1 or TRBD2 (5 bases each). The sample in question was PBMCs from blood, obtained on the day of vaccination. For the CDR3, the DNA is TGCGCCAGCAGCTTCCGGGACGGGAATGAGCAGTTCTTC. This encodes CASSFRDGNEQFF.